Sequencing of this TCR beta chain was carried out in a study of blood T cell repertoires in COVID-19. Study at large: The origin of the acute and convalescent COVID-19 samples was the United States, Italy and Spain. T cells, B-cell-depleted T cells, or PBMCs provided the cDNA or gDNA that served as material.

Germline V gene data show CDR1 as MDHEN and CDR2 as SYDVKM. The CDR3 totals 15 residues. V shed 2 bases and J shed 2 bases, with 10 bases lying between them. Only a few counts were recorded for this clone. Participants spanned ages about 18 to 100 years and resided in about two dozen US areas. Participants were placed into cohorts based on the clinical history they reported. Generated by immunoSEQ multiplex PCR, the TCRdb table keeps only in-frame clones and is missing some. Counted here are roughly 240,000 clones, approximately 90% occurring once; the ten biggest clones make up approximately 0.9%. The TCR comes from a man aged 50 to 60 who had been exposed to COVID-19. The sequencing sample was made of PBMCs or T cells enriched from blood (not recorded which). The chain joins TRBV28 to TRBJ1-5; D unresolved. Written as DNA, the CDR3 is TGTGCCAGCAGTTTACGGGATCTGGGCAATCAGCCCCAGCATTTT. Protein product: CASSLRDLGNQPQHF. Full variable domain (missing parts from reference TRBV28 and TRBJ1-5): DVKVTQSSRYLVKRTGEKVFLECVQDMDHENMFWYRQDPGLGLRLIYFSYDVKMKEKGDIPEGYSVSREKKERFSLILESASTNQTSMYLCASSLRDLGNQPQHFGDGTRLSIL.